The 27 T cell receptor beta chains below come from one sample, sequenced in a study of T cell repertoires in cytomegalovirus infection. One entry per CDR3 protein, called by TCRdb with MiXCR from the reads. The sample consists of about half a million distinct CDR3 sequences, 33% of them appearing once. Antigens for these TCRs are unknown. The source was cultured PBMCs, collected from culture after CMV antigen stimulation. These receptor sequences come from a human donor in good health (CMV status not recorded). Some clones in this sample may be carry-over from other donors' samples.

CDR3 loop: CASSTKRTAQETQYF. Written as DNA, the CDR3 is TGTGCCAGCAGCACCAAACGGACAGCACAAGAGACCCAGTACTTC. The chain links TRBV28 to TRBJ2-5; a weak D match, TRBD1 (6 bases). V was cut by 6 bases and J by 2 bases, with 16 bases left in between. CDR1 and CDR2 from the germline V gene are MDHEN and SYDVKM. CDR3 length: 15 residues.

The CDR3 nucleotides are TGCAGTGCTAGAGATCCCACCCCGGATGAGCAGTTCTTC. The encoded protein is CSARDPTPDEQFF. V and J are TRBV20-1 and TRBJ2-1; D not resolved. Germline CDR1 is DFQATT and CDR2 is SNEGSKA (reference sequence). Trimming removed 0 bases from V and 8 bases from J, with 11 bases in between. The CDR3 is 13 amino acids.

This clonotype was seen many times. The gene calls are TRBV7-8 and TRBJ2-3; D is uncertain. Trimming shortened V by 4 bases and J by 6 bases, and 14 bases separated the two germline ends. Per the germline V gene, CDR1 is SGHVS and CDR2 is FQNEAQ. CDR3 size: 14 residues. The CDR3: CASSSERLVDTQYF. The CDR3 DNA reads TGTGCCAGCAGCTCTGAACGTCTCGTCGATACGCAGTATTTT.

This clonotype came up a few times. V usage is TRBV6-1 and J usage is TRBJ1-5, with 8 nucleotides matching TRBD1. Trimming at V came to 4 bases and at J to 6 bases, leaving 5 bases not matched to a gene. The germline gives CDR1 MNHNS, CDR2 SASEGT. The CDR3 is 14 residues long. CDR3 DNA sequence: TGTGCCAGCAGTGCACAGGGGGATAGTCAGCCCCAGCATTTT. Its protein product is CASSAQGDSQPQHF.

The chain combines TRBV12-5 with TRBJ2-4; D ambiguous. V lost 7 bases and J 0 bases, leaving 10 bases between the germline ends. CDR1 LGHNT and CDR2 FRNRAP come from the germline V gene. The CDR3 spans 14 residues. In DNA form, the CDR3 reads TGTGCTAGTGCCTTGGACGGAGCCAAAAACATTCAGTACTTC. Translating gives CASALDGAKNIQYF.

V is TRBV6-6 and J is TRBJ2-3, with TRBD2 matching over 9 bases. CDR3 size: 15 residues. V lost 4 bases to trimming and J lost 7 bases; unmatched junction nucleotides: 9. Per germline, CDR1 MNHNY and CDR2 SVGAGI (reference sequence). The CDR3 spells CASSFSGSRGNTQYF. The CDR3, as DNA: TGTGCCAGCAGTTTTAGCGGGAGCCGGGGGAATACGCAGTATTTT.

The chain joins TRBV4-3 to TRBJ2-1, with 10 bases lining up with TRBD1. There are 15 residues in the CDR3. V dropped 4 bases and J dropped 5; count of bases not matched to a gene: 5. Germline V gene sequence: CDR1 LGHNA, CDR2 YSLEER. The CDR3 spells CASSRGQGPNNEQFF. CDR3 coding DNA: TGCGCCAGCAGCCGGGGACAGGGGCCCAACAATGAGCAGTTCTTC.

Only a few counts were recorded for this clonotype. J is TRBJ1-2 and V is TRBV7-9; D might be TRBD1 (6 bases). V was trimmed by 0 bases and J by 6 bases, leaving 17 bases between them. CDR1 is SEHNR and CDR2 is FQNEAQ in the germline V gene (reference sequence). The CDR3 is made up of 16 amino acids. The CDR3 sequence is CASSLADGGRGNGYTF. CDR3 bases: TGTGCCAGCAGCTTAGCGGACGGAGGCAGGGGAAATGGCTACACCTTC.

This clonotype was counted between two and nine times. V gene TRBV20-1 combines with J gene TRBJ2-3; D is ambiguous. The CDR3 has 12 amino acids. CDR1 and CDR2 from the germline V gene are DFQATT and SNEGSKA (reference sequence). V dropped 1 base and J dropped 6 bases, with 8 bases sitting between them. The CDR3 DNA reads TGCAGTGCTAGAGTTAGGCCCGATACGCAGTATTTT. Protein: CSARVRPDTQYF.

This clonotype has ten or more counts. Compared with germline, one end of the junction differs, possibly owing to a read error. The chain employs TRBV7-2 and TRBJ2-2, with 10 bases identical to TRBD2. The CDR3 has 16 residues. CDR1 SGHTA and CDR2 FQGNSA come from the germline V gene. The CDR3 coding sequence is TGTGCCAGCAGTTTAGGACTAGCGGCAAACACCGGGGAGCTGTTTTTT. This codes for CASSLGLAANTGELFF.

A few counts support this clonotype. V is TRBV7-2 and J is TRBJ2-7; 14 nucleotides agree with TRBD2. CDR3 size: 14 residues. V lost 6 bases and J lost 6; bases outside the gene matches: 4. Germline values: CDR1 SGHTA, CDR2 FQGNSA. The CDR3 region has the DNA TGTGCCAGCAGGGCCGGGACTAGCGGGAGCGAGCAGTACTTC. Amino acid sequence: CASRAGTSGSEQYF.

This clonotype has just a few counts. DNA for the CDR3: TGTGCCAGCAGAATACCCCTTGGGGGCTACACCTTC. Amino acid sequence: CASRIPLGGYTF. The chain recombines TRBV7-2 with TRBJ1-2, with D hard to call. Per the germline V gene, CDR1 is SGHTA and CDR2 is FQGNSA. Trimming removed 6 bases from V and 8 bases from J, with 13 bases in between. The CDR3 is 12 amino acids.

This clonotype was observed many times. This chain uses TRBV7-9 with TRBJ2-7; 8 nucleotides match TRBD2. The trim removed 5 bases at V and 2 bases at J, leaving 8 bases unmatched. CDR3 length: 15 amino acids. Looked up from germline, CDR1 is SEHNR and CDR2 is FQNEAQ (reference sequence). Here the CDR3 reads CASSPLAGGAYEQYV. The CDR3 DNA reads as TGTGCCAGCAGCCCCCTGGCGGGGGGAGCCTACGAGCAGTACGTC.

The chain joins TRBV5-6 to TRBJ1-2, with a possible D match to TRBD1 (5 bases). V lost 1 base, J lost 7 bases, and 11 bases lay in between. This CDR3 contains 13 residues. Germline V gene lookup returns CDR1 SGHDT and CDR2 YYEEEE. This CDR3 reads CASSLKGQGGYTF. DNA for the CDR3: TGTGCCAGCAGCTTGAAGGGCCAGGGTGGCTACACCTTC.

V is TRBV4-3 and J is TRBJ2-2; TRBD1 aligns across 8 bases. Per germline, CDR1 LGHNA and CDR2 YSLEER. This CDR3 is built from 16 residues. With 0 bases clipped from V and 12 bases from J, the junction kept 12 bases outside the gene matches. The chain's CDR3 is CASSQDYPTDRGKLFF. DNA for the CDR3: TGCGCCAGCAGCCAAGATTATCCCACTGACAGGGGAAAGCTGTTTTTT.

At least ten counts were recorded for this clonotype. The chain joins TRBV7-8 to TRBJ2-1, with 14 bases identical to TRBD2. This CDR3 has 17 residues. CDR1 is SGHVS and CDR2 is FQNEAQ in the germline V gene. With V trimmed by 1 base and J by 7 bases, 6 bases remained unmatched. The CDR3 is CASSLGLGLAGENEQFF. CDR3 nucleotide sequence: TGTGCCAGCAGCTTAGGTCTGGGACTAGCGGGAGAGAATGAGCAGTTCTTC.

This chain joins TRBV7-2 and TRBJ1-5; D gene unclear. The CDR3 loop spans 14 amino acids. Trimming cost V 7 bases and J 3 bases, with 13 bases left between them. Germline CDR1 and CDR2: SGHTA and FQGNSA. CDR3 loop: CASTRDGPNQPQHF. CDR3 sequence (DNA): TGTGCCAGCACCCGTGACGGCCCCAATCAGCCCCAGCATTTT.

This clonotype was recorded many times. The DNA for the CDR3 is TGTGCCAGCAGCTTAGACCCGGCTAGCGGCCGCACAGATACGCAGTATTTT. As protein: CASSLDPASGRTDTQYF. The chain has TRBV7-2 and TRBJ2-3; 7 bases fit TRBD2. Germline V gene sequence: CDR1 SGHTA, CDR2 FQGNSA. There are 17 residues in the CDR3. After removal of 1 base from V and 1 base from J, the junction contained 8 bases not matched to a gene.

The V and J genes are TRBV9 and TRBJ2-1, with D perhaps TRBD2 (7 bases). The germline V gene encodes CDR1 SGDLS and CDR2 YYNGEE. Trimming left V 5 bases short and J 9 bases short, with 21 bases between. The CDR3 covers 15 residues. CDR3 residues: CASSGRASGGGEQFF. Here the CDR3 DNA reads TGTGCCAGCAGTGGGCGGGCTAGCGGAGGGGGTGAGCAGTTCTTC.

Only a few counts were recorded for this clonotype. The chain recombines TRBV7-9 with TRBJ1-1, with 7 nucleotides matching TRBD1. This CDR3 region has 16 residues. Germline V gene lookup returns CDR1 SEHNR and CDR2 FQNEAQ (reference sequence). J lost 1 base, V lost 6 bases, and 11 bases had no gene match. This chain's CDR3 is CASSKGGQERNTEAFF. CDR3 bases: TGTGCCAGCAGTAAAGGAGGACAGGAGCGGAACACTGAAGCTTTCTTT.

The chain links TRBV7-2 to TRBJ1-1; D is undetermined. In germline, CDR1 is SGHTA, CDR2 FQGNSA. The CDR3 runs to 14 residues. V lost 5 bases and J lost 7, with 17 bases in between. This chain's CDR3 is CASSLRTPRNEAFF. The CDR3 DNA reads TGTGCCAGCAGCCTTCGGACGCCTAGAAATGAAGCTTTCTTT.

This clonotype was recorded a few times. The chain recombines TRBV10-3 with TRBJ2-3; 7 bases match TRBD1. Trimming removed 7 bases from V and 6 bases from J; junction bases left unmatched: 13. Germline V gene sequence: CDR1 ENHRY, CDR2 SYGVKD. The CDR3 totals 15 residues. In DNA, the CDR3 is TGTGCCATCAAAGTAGACAGGGAAACCGGGGATACGCAGTATTTT. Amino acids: CAIKVDRETGDTQYF.

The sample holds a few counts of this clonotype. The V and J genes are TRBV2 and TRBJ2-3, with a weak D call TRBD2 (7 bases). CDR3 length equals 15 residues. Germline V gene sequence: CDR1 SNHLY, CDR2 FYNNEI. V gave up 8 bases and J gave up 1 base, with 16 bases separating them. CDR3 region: CASGVQGGGTDTQYF. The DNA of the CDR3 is TGTGCCAGCGGAGTACAGGGAGGGGGCACAGATACGCAGTATTTT.

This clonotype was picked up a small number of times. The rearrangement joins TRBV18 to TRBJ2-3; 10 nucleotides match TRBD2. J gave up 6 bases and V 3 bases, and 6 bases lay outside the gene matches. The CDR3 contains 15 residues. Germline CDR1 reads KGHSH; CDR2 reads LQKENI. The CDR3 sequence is CASSPFTSGMDTQYF. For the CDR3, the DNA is TGTGCCAGCTCACCCTTTACTAGCGGGATGGATACGCAGTATTTT.

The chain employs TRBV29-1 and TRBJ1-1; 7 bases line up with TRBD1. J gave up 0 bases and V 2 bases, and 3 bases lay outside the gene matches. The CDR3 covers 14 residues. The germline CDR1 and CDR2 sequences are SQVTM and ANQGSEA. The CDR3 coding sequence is TGCAGCGTTGAAAGGGGGCGAATGAACACTGAAGCTTTCTTT. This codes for CSVERGRMNTEAFF.

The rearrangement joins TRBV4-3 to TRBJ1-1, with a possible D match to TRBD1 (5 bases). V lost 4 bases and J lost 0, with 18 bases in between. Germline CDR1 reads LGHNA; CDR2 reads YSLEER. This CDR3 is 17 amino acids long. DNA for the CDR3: TGCGCCAGCAGCCTTGGAGGGGCAGACCGCATGAACACTGAAGCTTTCTTT. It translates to CASSLGGADRMNTEAFF.

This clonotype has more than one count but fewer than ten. CDR3 residues: CASSLQVASYNEQFF. Here the CDR3 DNA reads TGTGCCAGCAGCTTACAGGTCGCCTCCTACAATGAGCAGTTCTTC. The chain uses TRBV7-9 and TRBJ2-1; D is uncertain. CDR3 length equals 15 residues. Trimming took off 2 bases at V and 0 bases at J, with 8 bases between the two ends. Germline CDR1 SEHNR, CDR2 FQNEAQ (reference sequence).